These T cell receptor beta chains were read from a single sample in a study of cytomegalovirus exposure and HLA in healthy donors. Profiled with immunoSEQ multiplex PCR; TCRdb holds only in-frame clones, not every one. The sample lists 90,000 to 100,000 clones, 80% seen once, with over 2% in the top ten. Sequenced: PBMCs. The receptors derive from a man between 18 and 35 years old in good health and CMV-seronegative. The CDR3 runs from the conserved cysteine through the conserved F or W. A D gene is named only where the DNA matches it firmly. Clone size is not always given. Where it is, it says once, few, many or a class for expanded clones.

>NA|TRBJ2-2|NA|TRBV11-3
TGTGCCAGCAGCCCGCATCTCGGCACCGGGGAGCTGTTTTTT
CASSPHLGTGELFF
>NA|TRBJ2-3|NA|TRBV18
TGTGCCAGCTCACCACGCGAAGCAGGAACGGATACGCAGTATTTT
CASSPREAGTDTQYF
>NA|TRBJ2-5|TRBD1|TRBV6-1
TGTGCCAGCAGTCCGACAGGGACGGAGACCCAGTACTTC
CASSPTGTETQYF
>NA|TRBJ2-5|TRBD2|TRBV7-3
TGTGCCAGCAGCTTAACTCGAGCGGGGGGGAGGGAGACCCAGTACTTC
CASSLTRAGGRETQYF
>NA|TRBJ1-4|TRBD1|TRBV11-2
TGTGCCAGCAGAAGACAGGGGATAGATGAAAAACTGTTTTTT
CASRRQGIDEKLFF
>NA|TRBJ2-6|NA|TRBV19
TGTGCCAGTAGTATCCTTGGGCAGAGCTCTGGGGCCAACGTCCTGACTTTC
CASSILGQSSGANVLTF
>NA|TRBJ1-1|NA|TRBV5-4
TGTGCCAGCAGCTTGTTCGACCACAGGTCATGGGAAGCTTTCTTT
CASSLFDHRSWEAFF
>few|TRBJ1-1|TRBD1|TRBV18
TGTGCCAGCTCACCGGGACAGGGGGCGAGGACTGAAGCTTTCTTT
CASSPGQGARTEAFF
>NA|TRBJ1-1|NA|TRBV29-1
TGCAGCGTTGACCGGGGGGGCAACACTGAAGCTTTCTTT
CSVDRGGNTEAFF
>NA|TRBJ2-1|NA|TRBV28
TGTGCCAGCAGTTTAAGCCCGGAAGACTTGAACAATGAGCAGTTCTTC
CASSLSPEDLNNEQFF
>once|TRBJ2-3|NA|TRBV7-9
TGTGCCAGCAGCCTCGTTACCCCAGGGAAAGATACGCAGTATTTT
CASSLVTPGKDTQYF
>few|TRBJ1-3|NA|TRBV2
TGTGCCAGCAGTACAGGGCCCGGCTCTGGAAACACCATATATTTT
CASSTGPGSGNTIYF
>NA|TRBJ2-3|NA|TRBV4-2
TGTGCCAGCAGCCAGGGTAGACCTAGAGATACGCAGTATTTT
CASSQGRPRDTQYF
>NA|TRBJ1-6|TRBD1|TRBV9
TGTGCCAGCAGCCCTCACCCCGGGACAGGGTGGGGTGGATCCTATAATTCACCCCTCCACTTT
CASSPHPGTGWGGSYNSPLHF
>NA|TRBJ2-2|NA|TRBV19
TGTGCCAGTAGTATACAACAGGGAAACACCGGGGAGCTGTTTTTT
CASSIQQGNTGELFF
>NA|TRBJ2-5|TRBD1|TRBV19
TGTGCCAGTAGTACTCGGACAGGGGAGGCGGAGACCCAGTACTTC
CASSTRTGEAETQYF
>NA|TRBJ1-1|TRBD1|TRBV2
TGTGCCAGCAGGGGGGACAGGAACACTGAAGCTTTCTTT
CASRGDRNTEAFF
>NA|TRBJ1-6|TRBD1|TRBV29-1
TGCAGCGTGGGTGACAGGGGTTCACCCCTCCACTTT
CSVGDRGSPLHF
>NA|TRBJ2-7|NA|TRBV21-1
TGTGCCAGCAGGGAGGGACAGGATAGATTCGAGCAGTACTTC
CASREGQDRFEQYF
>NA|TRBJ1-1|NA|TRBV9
TGTGCCAGCAGCGAACGTACAGGGTGGAACACTGAAGCTTTCTTT
CASSERTGWNTEAFF
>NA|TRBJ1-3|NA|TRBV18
TGTGCCAGCTCACCAGCGGGAGAGGGATCTGGAAACACCATATATTTT
CASSPAGEGSGNTIYF
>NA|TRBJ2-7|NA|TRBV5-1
TGCGCCAGCAGCTTGGTTAGCGACTCCTACGAGCAGTACTTC
CASSLVSDSYEQYF
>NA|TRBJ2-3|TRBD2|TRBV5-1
TGCGCCAGCAGCGGGGGGACTACCACTAGCACAGATACGCAGTATTTT
CASSGGTTTSTDTQYF
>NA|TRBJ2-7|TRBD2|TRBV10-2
TGCGCCAGCAGTACTAGCGGGGGCCCCTACGAGCAGTACTTC
CASSTSGGPYEQYF
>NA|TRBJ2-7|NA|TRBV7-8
TGTGCCAGCTACCGAACAAACACCTACGAGCAGTACTTC
CASYRTNTYEQYF
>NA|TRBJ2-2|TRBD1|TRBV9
TGTGCCAGCAGCGCAGGGGGTTTGAACACCGGGGAGCTGTTTTTT
CASSAGGLNTGELFF
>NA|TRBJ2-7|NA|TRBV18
TGTGCCAGCTCACCAATACAGGGTTCCTACGAGCAGTACTTC
CASSPIQGSYEQYF
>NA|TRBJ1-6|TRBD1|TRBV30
TGTGCCTGGAGTACGGGACAGGGGAATTCACCCCTCCACTTT
CAWSTGQGNSPLHF
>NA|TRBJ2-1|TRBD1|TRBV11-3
TGTGCCAGCAGCCCACAGGGGGGCGAGCAGTTCTTC
CASSPQGGEQFF
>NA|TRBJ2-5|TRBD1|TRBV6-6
TGTGCCAGCACAGGGGGAGAGACCCAGTACTTC
CASTGGETQYF
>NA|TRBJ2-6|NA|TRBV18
TGTGCCAGCTCACCTTTTCTAGCAGCCTCTGGGGCCAACGTCCTGACTTTC
CASSPFLAASGANVLTF
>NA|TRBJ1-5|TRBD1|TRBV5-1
TGCGCCAGCAGCCCTAGGACAGGTAGCAATCAGCCCCAGCATTTT
CASSPRTGSNQPQHF
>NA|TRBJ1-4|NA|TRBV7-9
TGTTCCAGCAGCCCTGGGCACAGCCGGGAAAAACTGTTTTTT
CSSSPGHSREKLFF
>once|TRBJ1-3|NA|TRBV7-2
TGTGCCAGCAGCTTAGGACAGAGCTCTGGAAACACCATATATTTT
CASSLGQSSGNTIYF
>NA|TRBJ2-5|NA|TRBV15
TGTGCCACCAGCAGAGATAGAACGGTACGTGGAGAGACCCAGTACTTC
CATSRDRTVRGETQYF
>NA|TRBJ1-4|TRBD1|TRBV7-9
TGTGCCAGCAGCTTAGGGTCCGGGACAGGGGTGACCGAAAAACTGTTTTTT
CASSLGSGTGVTEKLFF
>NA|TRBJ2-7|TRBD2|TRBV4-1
TGCGCCAGCAGCCAGGTCCTAGCGGGGGGGCAGTACGAGCAGTACTTC
CASSQVLAGGQYEQYF
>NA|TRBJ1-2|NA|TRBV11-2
TGTGCCAGCAGCTTAGAAATATACGTCGGAGATGGCTACACCTTC
CASSLEIYVGDGYTF
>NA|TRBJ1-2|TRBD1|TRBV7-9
TGTTCCAGCAGCTTGACAGGGAGAGGCTACACCTTC
CSSSLTGRGYTF
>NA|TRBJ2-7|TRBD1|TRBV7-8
TGTGCCAGCAGCTTAGGCACAGGGGTTCACTACGAGCAGTACTTC
CASSLGTGVHYEQYF
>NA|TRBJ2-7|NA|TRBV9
TGTGCCAGCAGCCCCCCCCGGACAGACTACTCCGAGCAGTACTTC
CASSPPRTDYSEQYF
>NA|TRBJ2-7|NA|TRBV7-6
TGTGCCAGCAGCTTTGGGAGTCCCTACGAGCAGTACTTC
CASSFGSPYEQYF